The 26 T cell receptor beta chains listed next were all sequenced from one sample in a study of T-cell reconstitution after alpha-beta-depleted transplantation in children. A library of TCRbeta sequences, prepared with unique molecular identifiers, was generated. TCRdb re-derived calls from the PCR reads in MiXCR, one entry per CDR3 protein. The table has 600,000 to 700,000 distinct CDR3 sequences, around 12% seen once; the top ten hold 0.79%. The source was PBMCs, collected before TCRalphabeta/CD19-depleted stem cell transplant. These receptors originate from a girl aged 2-10 years with congenital amegakaryocytic thrombocytopenia, due to receive a stem cell transplant.

A few counts support this clonotype. The chain recombines TRBV12-3 or TRBV12-4 with TRBJ2-3; 14 positions agree with TRBD2. V dropped 11 bases and J dropped 6; count of bases not matched to a gene: 7. This CDR3 spans 14 amino acids. The CDR3 spells CASGLAGVGDTQYF. The CDR3 DNA reads as TGTGCCTCGGGACTAGCGGGAGTTGGGGATACGCAGTATTTT.

The gene calls are TRBV5-1 and TRBJ2-7; possibly TRBD2 for D (5 bases). CDR1 SGHRS and CDR2 YFSETQ come from the germline V gene. This CDR3 spans 14 amino acids. The ends were cut back, 0 bases at V and 2 bases at J, with 9 bases in the middle. This CDR3 is CASSLDQTTYEQYF. In DNA, the CDR3 is TGCGCCAGCAGCTTGGACCAGACTACCTACGAGCAGTACTTC.

This clonotype was counted many times. The chain has TRBV5-4 and TRBJ2-1; D gene ambiguous. Trimming stripped 4 bases from V and 5 bases from J, with 7 bases between. Germline V lookup: CDR1 SGHNT, CDR2 YYREEE (reference sequence). This CDR3 has 12 residues. The CDR3 is CASSPGNNEQFF. In DNA, the CDR3 is TGTGCCAGCAGCCCGGGTAACAATGAGCAGTTCTTC.

Only a few counts were recorded for this clonotype. The chain employs TRBV14 and TRBJ2-3; D unresolved. With 0 bases removed from V and 6 bases from J, the gap between germline ends came to 7 bases. Germline V gives CDR1 SGHDN, CDR2 FVKESK. This CDR3 comprises 13 residues. The chain's CDR3 is CASSQELGDTQYF. In nucleotides, the CDR3 is TGTGCCAGCAGCCAAGAGTTAGGGGATACGCAGTATTTT.

Notes on this clonotype: This may arise from a read error, as a much more abundant clone is one base away. This chain links TRBV5-1 with TRBJ1-5, with unresolved D. The V gene lost 10 bases and the J gene lost 7 bases, with 12 bases spanning the gap. The germline gives CDR1 SGHRS, CDR2 YFSETQ. The CDR3 has 11 amino acids. The CDR3 coding sequence is TGCGCCGTTTCAATCAAACAGCCCCAGCATTTT. It codes for CAVSIKQPQHF.

This rearrangement joins TRBV6-5 to TRBJ2-5, with 7 bases identical to TRBD1. The germline V gene has CDR1 MNHEY and CDR2 SVGAGI. The CDR3 covers 15 residues. Trimming removed 2 bases from V and 4 bases from J; junction bases left unmatched: 7. This chain's CDR3 is CASSYIQGGGETQYF. CDR3 coding DNA: TGTGCCAGCAGTTACATCCAAGGGGGCGGAGAGACCCAGTACTTC.

Many counts were recorded for this clonotype. The chain joins TRBV19 to TRBJ1-5; D gene ambiguous. The CDR3 spans 16 residues. The V end lost 0 bases, the J end lost 2 bases, and 11 bases lay between the germline ends. CDR1 and CDR2 from the germline V gene are LNHDA and SQIVND (reference sequence). CDR3 protein: CASSIDYPFGNQPQHF. DNA of the CDR3: TGTGCCAGTAGTATAGATTACCCTTTTGGCAATCAGCCCCAGCATTTT.

V and J are TRBV10-2 and TRBJ2-5; 9 bases align to TRBD2. CDR3 length equals 17 residues. After removal of 3 bases from V and 0 bases from J, the junction contained 8 bases not matched to a gene. Germline V gene sequence: CDR1 WSHSY, CDR2 SAAADI. The CDR3 is CASSDPSGIFYQETQYF. As DNA, the CDR3 is TGCGCCAGCAGTGATCCTAGCGGGATTTTCTACCAAGAGACCCAGTACTTC.

This clonotype was seen only a few times. The chain joins TRBV7-2 to TRBJ2-1; D may be TRBD2 (6 bases). This CDR3 comprises 13 residues. Germline CDR1 and CDR2: SGHTA and FQGNSA. Trimming removed 5 bases at V and 8 bases at J, with 13 bases between. The CDR3 region is CASSLTRVDEQFF. DNA of the CDR3: TGTGCCAGCAGCCTGACTAGGGTTGATGAGCAGTTCTTC.

The chain has TRBV7-9 and TRBJ2-1; D gene ambiguous. Germline V gene lookup returns CDR1 SEHNR and CDR2 FQNEAQ (reference sequence). This CDR3 is 13 amino acids long. Trimming pared 3 bases from V and 7 bases from J, leaving 10 bases between. Here the CDR3 DNA reads TGTGCCAGCAGCTTCTCTAGAATGAATGAGCAGTTCTTC. Its translation is CASSFSRMNEQFF.

This clonotype occurred many times. J is TRBJ2-5 and V is TRBV20-1; 10 nucleotides align to TRBD1. V lost 1 base and J lost 6; bases outside the gene matches: 2. Germline V CDR1 and CDR2: DFQATT, SNEGSKA (reference sequence). This CDR3 has 13 residues. The CDR3 region is CSARGGQGKTQYF. The DNA of the CDR3 is TGCAGTGCTAGAGGGGGACAGGGGAAGACCCAGTACTTC.

This clonotype was found many times. The rearrangement links TRBV11-2 to TRBJ1-6; D is ambiguous. The CDR3 loop spans 15 amino acids. The V end lost 4 bases, the J end lost 0 bases, and 7 bases lay between the germline ends. The germline CDR1 and CDR2 sequences are SGHAT and FQNNGV. CDR3 amino acids: CASSSRPSYNSPLHF. The CDR3 nucleotides are TGTGCCAGCAGCTCTCGGCCCTCCTATAATTCACCCCTCCACTTT.

This clonotype has ten or more counts. The chain employs TRBV5-1 and TRBJ1-1; TRBD1 might be the D (6 bases). This CDR3 has 14 amino acids. The germline V gene has CDR1 SGHRS and CDR2 YFSETQ. Trimming stripped 0 bases from V and 9 bases from J, with 15 bases between. The CDR3 is CASSLEPHREQAFF. For the CDR3, the DNA is TGCGCCAGCAGCTTGGAACCCCACAGGGAGCAAGCTTTCTTT.

This clonotype occurred many times. V and J are TRBV4-1 and TRBJ1-4; the D is unclear. The V and J ends lost 5 bases and 12 bases respectively, with 10 bases between them. The CDR3 consists of 11 residues. The germline V gene encodes CDR1 MGHRA and CDR2 YSYEKL. The CDR3 loop is CASSGSRQLFF. CDR3 coding DNA: TGCGCCAGCAGCGGGAGTCGGCAACTGTTTTTT.

On this clonotype: A much larger clone lies one base from this, so it may be a read error. The chain couples TRBV20-1 to TRBJ2-3; 7 bases are a match to TRBD2. Per the germline V gene, CDR1 is DFQATT and CDR2 is SNEGSKA (reference sequence). V dropped 3 bases and J dropped 2; count of bases not matched to a gene: 17. CDR3 length: 18 amino acids. CDR3 sequence: CSASASGMAGDATDTQYF. As DNA, the CDR3 is TGCAGTGCTAGTGCAAGCGGGATGGCCGGGGACGCCACAGATACGCAGTATTTT.

A note on this clonotype: A single base separates this from a much larger clone, so it may be a read error. The rearrangement links TRBV29-1 to TRBJ2-7; 7 bases line up with TRBD2. J gave up 1 base and V 8 bases, and 8 bases lay outside the gene matches. The CDR3 is 13 amino acids. CDR1 and CDR2 from the germline V gene are SQVTM and ANQGSEA. Here the CDR3 DNA reads TGCAGCTTCATGACTAGCCGGTCCTACGAGCAGTACTTC. Translating it yields CSFMTSRSYEQYF.

In this sample, this clonotype turned up many times. The genes are TRBV20-1 and TRBJ2-7; 10 nucleotides line up with TRBD2. This CDR3 contains 14 residues. J gave up 6 bases and V 3 bases, and 8 bases lay outside the gene matches. The germline gives CDR1 DFQATT, CDR2 SNEGSKA (reference sequence). The CDR3 nucleotides are TGCAGTGCTAGCGCCGGGACTAGCGAGGGCGAGCAGTACTTC. Protein product: CSASAGTSEGEQYF.

This clonotype was observed many times. This sequence joins TRBV7-2 and TRBJ2-3; D not certain. The CDR3 spans 13 residues. Trimming cost V 5 bases and J 6 bases, with 12 bases left between them. CDR1 and CDR2 (germline): SGHTA, FQGNSA. This chain's CDR3 is CASSLDQEDTQYF. The CDR3, as DNA: TGTGCCAGCAGCCTAGATCAAGAGGATACGCAGTATTTT.

With respect to this clonotype: This may be a read error: a much more frequent sequence differs by one nucleotide. This chain links TRBV29-1 with TRBJ2-3; TRBD2 matches at 8 bases. CDR3 size: 14 residues. Germline lookup yields CDR1 SQVTM and CDR2 ANQGSEA. This CDR3 is CSVDGLATENTHYF. CDR3 DNA sequence: TGCAGCGTCGATGGACTAGCCACTGAGAATACGCACTATTTT.

This clonotype has at least ten counts. The CDR3, as DNA: TGCAGTGCGGTGCCGGGAGTGGGGACAGATACGCAGTATTTT. It codes for CSAVPGVGTDTQYF. The V gene is TRBV20-1, the J gene TRBJ2-3; TRBD2 might be the D (6 bases). The V gene's germline CDR1 is DFQATT and CDR2 SNEGSKA (reference sequence). The CDR3 is made up of 14 amino acids. Trimming removed 6 bases from V and 3 bases from J, with 16 bases in between.

This clonotype was found a few times. V is TRBV20-1 and J is TRBJ2-3; D perhaps matches TRBD1 (5 bases). In germline, CDR1 is DFQATT, CDR2 SNEGSKA (reference sequence). V was shortened by 3 bases and J by 3 bases, with 16 bases between the two germline ends. The CDR3 has 15 residues. CDR3 in DNA: TGCAGTGCTAGTGGGGTAGGGGCGAGGACAGATACGCAGTATTTT. It is translated as CSASGVGARTDTQYF.

This clonotype showed up just a few times. V gene TRBV7-9 combines with J gene TRBJ2-5; TRBD2 aligns across 13 bases. The germline gives CDR1 SEHNR, CDR2 FQNEAQ (reference sequence). V lost 5 bases to trimming and J lost 5 bases; unmatched junction nucleotides: 5. The CDR3 is 15 amino acids. CDR3 coding DNA: TGTGCCAGCAGCAAACTAGCGGGAGGGCCGGAGACCCAGTACTTC. It specifies CASSKLAGGPETQYF.

This clonotype has ten or more counts. V gene TRBV7-8 combines with J gene TRBJ2-5; unclear D gene. Germline CDR1 reads SGHVS; CDR2 reads FQNEAQ. The CDR3 sequence is 14 residues long. Trimming shortened V by 4 bases and J by 3 bases, and 12 bases separated the two germline ends. The CDR3: CASSSLFKKETQYF. CDR3 nucleotides: TGTGCCAGCAGCTCCTTATTTAAGAAAGAGACCCAGTACTTC.

This clonotype occurred a few times. The chain recombines TRBV5-4 with TRBJ2-5, with TRBD1 matching 7 bases. The CDR3 extends over 16 amino acids. Germline loops: CDR1 SGHNT, CDR2 YYREEE (reference sequence). The J segment lost 5 bases and the V segment lost 2 bases, leaving 12 bases of the junction unmatched. The CDR3 DNA is TGTGCCAGCAGCTTACCGCCGGGACAGCTGAGTGAGACCCAGTACTTC. This translates into CASSLPPGQLSETQYF.

As to this clonotype: A single base separates this from a much larger clone, so it may be a read error. The genes are TRBV27 and TRBJ2-7; D is unclear. Trimming took off 9 bases at V and 0 bases at J, with 15 bases between the two ends. The V gene's germline CDR1 is MNHEY and CDR2 SMNVEV (reference sequence). The CDR3 is 14 residues long. CDR3 region: CARMESLGSYEQYF. DNA of the CDR3: TGTGCCAGGATGGAGTCATTGGGCTCCTACGAGCAGTACTTC.

This clonotype was seen a few times. The chain employs TRBV15 and TRBJ2-2; 7 positions match TRBD2. CDR1 is LNHNV, CDR2 YYDKDF, per germline (reference sequence). With V trimmed by 0 bases and J by 8 bases, 3 bases remained unmatched. CDR3 size: 14 residues. The CDR3 bases are TGTGCCACCAGCAGAGAGCGGGAGAAGGGGGAGCTGTTTTTT. Translated: CATSREREKGELFF.